A selection of T cell receptor beta chains follows, all from one sample in a study of blood T cell repertoires in COVID-19. Using immunoSEQ multiplex PCR, the repertoire was profiled, and TCRdb retains in-frame clones only, with some absent. This table has about 390,000 clones, over 75% appearing once. What was sequenced was peripheral blood. These TCRs come from a woman aged 55-70 years with COVID-19, enrolled during active disease. Both conserved end residues are part of each CDR3. The D gene is left open where the match is weak. Not all rows give a size; the values are once, few, many and, for expanded clones, a class.

V	size	J	D	DNA	CDR3
TRBV2	.	TRBJ2-3	TRBD2	TGTGCCAGCAGTACCAGCGGGGGGACCACAGATACGCAGTATTTT	CASSTSGGTTDTQYF
TRBV3-1/TRBV3-2	.	TRBJ1-2	.	TGTGCCAGCAGCCAAAGGTCGCAGGTGGTTGGCTACACCTTC	CASSQRSQVVGYTF
TRBV5-5	.	TRBJ1-2	.	TGTGCCAGCAGCTTGTCACCGGGGATGAGGAACTATGGCTACACCTTC	CASSLSPGMRNYGYTF
TRBV6-5	.	TRBJ2-2	TRBD2	TGTGCCAGCAGTTTTGCTAGCGGTCACACCGGGGAGCTGTTTTTT	CASSFASGHTGELFF
TRBV18	.	TRBJ1-2	TRBD1	TGTGCCAGCTCACCAGGTCCAGGGGGAGAAGGCTACACCTTC	CASSPGPGGEGYTF
TRBV5-4	.	TRBJ1-1	.	TGTGCCAGCAGCTTCGGGGGGCAGGATGAAGCTTTCTTT	CASSFGGQDEAFF
TRBV6-1	.	TRBJ2-2	.	TGTGCCAGCAGTGTTACACCCGGGACATACACCGGGGAGCTGTTTTTT	CASSVTPGTYTGELFF
TRBV15	.	TRBJ1-2	TRBD1	TGTGCCACCAGCAGATGGACCGGGACAGGGGGCTATGGCTACACCTTC	CATSRWTGTGGYGYTF
TRBV29-1	.	TRBJ1-4	.	TGCAGCGTTCTCAACAGGGACCAAGGCACTAATGAAAAACTGTTTTTT	CSVLNRDQGTNEKLFF
TRBV7-2	.	TRBJ2-5	TRBD2	TGTGCCAGCAGCTTAGGACTAGCGGGCGTTACCTGGTACTTC	CASSLGLAGVTWYF
TRBV5-6	once	TRBJ2-5	.	TGTGCCAGCAGCCCCCGCGGGAAGGGTCCTCAAGAGACCCAGTACTTC	CASSPRGKGPQETQYF
TRBV3-1/TRBV3-2	.	TRBJ1-4	TRBD1	TGTGCCAGCAGCCTAACAGGGGGAGGCGAAAAACTGTTTTTT	CASSLTGGGEKLFF
TRBV6-5	once	TRBJ1-2	TRBD1	TGTGCCAGCAGTCACCGGGACAGGGCAGACGATGGCTACACCTTC	CASSHRDRADDGYTF
TRBV2	.	TRBJ2-1	TRBD2	TGTGCCAGCAGGGGGGGGTTTGGGAAAAAAAACTACAATGAGCAGTTCTTC	CASRGGFGKKNYNEQFF
TRBV2	.	TRBJ1-5	.	TGTGCCAGCAGGCGGGGCAATCAGCCCCAGCATTTT	CASRRGNQPQHF
TRBV7-3	.	TRBJ2-1	TRBD2	TGTGCCAGCAGTCGGACTAGCGGGAGAGATAATGAGCAGTTCTTC	CASSRTSGRDNEQFF
TRBV5-1	.	TRBJ1-1	TRBD1	TGCGCCAGCAGCTTGAGGGACAGCTACACTGAAGCTTTCTTT	CASSLRDSYTEAFF
TRBV6-1	.	TRBJ1-5	TRBD1	TGTGCCAGCAGTGAATGGGCAGGGGGCGCGGACAATCAGCCCCAGCATTTT	CASSEWAGGADNQPQHF
TRBV5-4	.	TRBJ1-2	.	TGTGCCAGCAGCTTCCTAGGCGCAGCGGAAGGCTACACCTTC	CASSFLGAAEGYTF
TRBV12-3/TRBV12-4	.	TRBJ2-2	.	TGTGCCAGCAGTCCACAGGCGACCGGGGAGCTGTTTTTT	CASSPQATGELFF
TRBV5-1	.	TRBJ2-7	.	TGCGCCAGCAGCCCGCAGGGCGGGACGGCATCCTACGAGCAGTACTTC	CASSPQGGTASYEQYF
TRBV28	few	TRBJ1-1	TRBD1	TGTGCCAGCAGTTTATCGGACAGGATGGACACTGAAGCTTTCTTT	CASSLSDRMDTEAFF
TRBV5-1	.	TRBJ1-2	.	TGCGCCAGCAGCTTTCAGGGAACTAACTATGGCTACACCTTC	CASSFQGTNYGYTF
TRBV10-3	once	TRBJ1-4	.	TGTGCCATCAGCGCAGATAGACAAACAGCAACTAATGAAAAACTGTTTTTT	CAISADRQTATNEKLFF
TRBV5-6	many	TRBJ2-7	TRBD1	TGTGCCAGCAGTTACCGGGACAGCTACGAGCAGTACTTC	CASSYRDSYEQYF
TRBV6-5	.	TRBJ2-7	.	TGTGCCAGCAGTCGTCGGGCCTGGGAGAACGAGCAGTACTTC	CASSRRAWENEQYF
TRBV24-1	.	TRBJ2-5	.	TGTGCCACCAGTGATTCGTCGACAGGCCCAGAGACCCAGTACTTC	CATSDSSTGPETQYF
TRBV5-1	once	TRBJ2-7	TRBD1	TGCGCCAGCAGCCGCGGAACCGGACAGGCGGAGTACGAGCAGTACTTC	CASSRGTGQAEYEQYF
TRBV28	.	TRBJ2-1	TRBD2	TGTGCCAGCAGTACACGGACTAGCGGGGGGGCGAGATACAATGAGCAGTTCTTC	CASSTRTSGGARYNEQFF
TRBV7-9	.	TRBJ2-5	.	TGTGCCAGCGAAGGGGACCAAGAGACCCAGTACTTC	CASEGDQETQYF
TRBV5-1	.	TRBJ2-7	.	TGCGCCAGCAGTCTGGCATGGAGCGGTTCCCCGAGGGAGCAGTACTTC	CASSLAWSGSPREQYF
TRBV5-1	.	TRBJ1-2	.	TGCGCCAGCAGCTTGGCAACAGGTCTAGGCTACACCTTC	CASSLATGLGYTF
TRBV6-5	.	TRBJ2-7	TRBD1	TGTGCCAGCTGGGCAGGGGGCATCTACGAGCAGTACTTC	CASWAGGIYEQYF
TRBV4-1	few	TRBJ1-3	.	TGCGCCAGCAGCCAAGAAACGGGAATCTCTGGAAACACCATATATTTT	CASSQETGISGNTIYF
TRBV4-1	.	TRBJ1-2	TRBD1	TGCGCCAGCAGCCAAGTCGACAGGGCTGCTGGCTACACCTTC	CASSQVDRAAGYTF
TRBV5-1	.	TRBJ2-1	.	TGCGCCAGCAGCTTCCTGGCAGGACTCTCCTACAATGAGCAGTTCTTC	CASSFLAGLSYNEQFF
TRBV28	.	TRBJ1-1	.	TGTGCCACCGGGAATAGCCCACACACTGAAGCTTTCTTT	CATGNSPHTEAFF
TRBV5-6	few	TRBJ1-1	.	TGTGCCAGCAGCTTGGTCGGGTTGAACACTGAAGCTTTCTTT	CASSLVGLNTEAFF
TRBV6-5	.	TRBJ2-2	TRBD1	TGTGCCAGCAGACCGGACAGGACGAACACCGGGGAGCTGTTTTTT	CASRPDRTNTGELFF
TRBV11-2	.	TRBJ1-5	.	TGTGCCAGCAGCCCCCGAGTGGGGGCGGTGGGCAATCAGCCCCAGCATTTT	CASSPRVGAVGNQPQHF
TRBV11-2	.	TRBJ2-4	TRBD1	TGTGCCAGCAGCCCTGCCACAGGGGTGGGAATTCAGTACTTC	CASSPATGVGIQYF
TRBV28	.	TRBJ2-7	TRBD2	TGTGCCAGCAGTTTGGGTTTAGCGGGGGGGTACGAGCAGTACTTC	CASSLGLAGGYEQYF
TRBV5-6	.	TRBJ1-1	.	TGTGCCAGCAGCATTGCGGTGAACACTGAAGCTTTCTTT	CASSIAVNTEAFF
TRBV6-5	.	TRBJ1-2	.	TGTGCCAGCAGACAGGGCAACTATGGCTACACCTTC	CASRQGNYGYTF
TRBV11-2	.	TRBJ2-1	TRBD2	TGTGCCAGCAGCTTAGAGTCTCAGGTACTAGCGGGGAGAAACAATGAGCAGTTCTTC	CASSLESQVLAGRNNEQFF
TRBV30	once	TRBJ1-5	TRBD1	TGTGCCTGGGGGGGCGGACAGGCAAATCAGCCCCAGCATTTT	CAWGGGQANQPQHF
TRBV7-8	few	TRBJ1-3	.	TGTGCCAGCAGTGGACAACCTGGAAACACCATATATTTT	CASSGQPGNTIYF
TRBV19	.	TRBJ1-1	TRBD1	TGTGCCAGTAGAGAGGGGGCTGTCACTGAAGCTTTCTTT	CASREGAVTEAFF
TRBV11-2	.	TRBJ1-2	.	TGTGCCAGCAGCTTAGATTTAGTTGGACACCACTTC	CASSLDLVGHHF
TRBV2	.	TRBJ2-7	TRBD2	TGTGCCAGCAGTGAGCGGGGGGGCCCCTCCGAGCAGTACTTC	CASSERGGPSEQYF
TRBV28	.	TRBJ1-1	.	TGTGCCAGCAGGAGGCGGGCAGGCACTGAAGCTTTCTTT	CASRRRAGTEAFF
TRBV6-5	.	TRBJ2-3	.	TGTGCCAGCAGTTACTCGAGACGGGATAGGCAGTATTTT	CASSYSRRDRQYF
TRBV18	once	TRBJ1-1	.	TGTGCCAGCTCCCGTCAGGGCACTGAAGCTTTCTTT	CASSRQGTEAFF
TRBV5-1	few	TRBJ2-3	.	TGCGCCAGCAGCGGTCGTCTAGAGAGCACAGATACGCAGTATTTT	CASSGRLESTDTQYF